This TCR beta chain was obtained from a study of molecular identifiers for immune sequencing clone quantification. Overall study results and limits: Effector cells had over 99% of their molecules in clones above 20 RNA copies, while naive cells had under 1%.

TCRdb passed the PCR reads through MiXCR, listing each CDR3 protein once. Here the sample spans 300,000 to 350,000 distinct CDR3 sequences, about 20% being singletons. Libraries used about 19,000 to 1,000,000 sorted naive CD8 T cells and 10%, 30% or 50% RNA input. Sorted naive CD8 T cells were those defined as CD8+CD4-CCR7+CD45RA+. This clonotype was recorded at least ten times. No antigen is known for it. CDR3 length equals 16 residues. After removal of 0 bases from V and 3 bases from J, the junction contained 4 bases not matched to a gene. Germline CDR1 reads SGDLS; CDR2 reads YYNGEE. The TCR comes from a human donor in good health. Some libraries in this study had Jurkat cell RNA spiked in. What was sequenced was naive CD8+ T cells from blood, with Jurkat cell RNA spiked in. This sample's subset: FACS-sorted CD8+CD4-CCR7+CD45RA+ naive T cells. This rearrangement joins TRBV9 to TRBJ2-1; 9 nucleotides match TRBD1. Here the CDR3 reads CASSVGGTGNYNEQFF. The CDR3 bases are TGTGCCAGCAGCGTAGGAGGGACAGGGAACTACAATGAGCAGTTCTTC.